These 20 T cell receptor beta chains were sequenced from one sample in a study of tissue T cells after allogeneic stem cell transplantation. Generated by immunoSEQ multiplex PCR, the TCRdb table keeps only in-frame clones and is missing some. The repertoire holds more than 9,500 clones, with 60% as singletons. The source was tissue from the jejunum, collected at autopsy. Source of these receptors: a woman aged 18-49 years with breast cancer.

The sample holds a few counts of this clone. The chain has TRBV7-2 and TRBJ2-7; either TRBD1 or TRBD2 may fit D (5 bases each). V shed 4 bases and J shed 4 bases, with 11 bases lying between them. Germline assignment: CDR1 SGHTA and CDR2 FQGNSA. The length of the CDR3 is 13 residues. The CDR3 DNA is TGTGCCAGCAGCTCCCCCGGGGCTTACGAGCAGTACTTC. Translation gives CASSSPGAYEQYF.

The chain couples TRBV18 to TRBJ2-1; 10 nucleotides agree with TRBD2. CDR3 length equals 15 residues. The germline CDR1 and CDR2 sequences are KGHSH and LQKENI. V was clipped by 2 bases and J by 8 bases; unmatched bases: 6. As DNA, the CDR3 is TGTGCCAGCTCACCATTCGCTAGCGGGAGCGATGAGCAGTTCTTC. It yields the protein CASSPFASGSDEQFF.

This clone came up a few times. The rearrangement uses TRBV3-1 (or the pseudogene TRBV3-2) and TRBJ1-3; the D is unclear. The germline CDR1 and CDR2 sequences are LGHDT and YNNKEL (reference sequence). V lost 1 base and J 0 bases, leaving 4 bases between the germline ends. The CDR3 extends over 14 amino acids. Written as DNA, the CDR3 is TGTGCCAGCAGCCAAGCCCCCTCTGGAAACACCATATATTTT. This codes for CASSQAPSGNTIYF.

This chain links TRBV5-5 with TRBJ2-7, with D unclear. The germline CDR1 and CDR2 sequences are SGHKS and YYEKEE (reference sequence). Trimming took off 0 bases at V and 5 bases at J, with 15 bases between the two ends. The CDR3 sequence is 15 residues long. Here the CDR3 DNA reads TGTGCCAGCAGCTTGGCGGTAACAGTCAACAACGAGCAGTACTTC. As protein: CASSLAVTVNNEQYF.

This chain links TRBV28 with TRBJ2-7; 10 nucleotides line up with TRBD2. Germline V gives CDR1 MDHEN, CDR2 SYDVKM. The CDR3 has 14 amino acids. V shed 3 bases, J shed 6 bases, and the junction held 5 bases outside the gene matches. CDR3 bases: TGTGCCAGCAGTTTCCTGGGACTAGCGACCGAGCAGTACTTC. This codes for CASSFLGLATEQYF.

A few counts support this clone. V gene TRBV21-1 combines with J gene TRBJ1-1; the table assigns TRBD1, which was not confirmed against the DNA. TRBV21-1 is a pseudogene. The CDR3 is made up of 15 amino acids. CDR3 in amino acids: CASSTQGETNTEAFF. DNA of the CDR3: TGTGCCAGCAGCACCCAGGGGGAGACGAACACTGAAGCTTTCTTT.

By share, this clone ranks as medium-sized (0.01 to 0.1%). The gene calls are TRBV7-6 and TRBJ2-2; the match to TRBD2 covers 10 bases. Germline CDR1 is SGHVS and CDR2 is FNYEAQ. Trimming took 2 bases from V and 1 from J; bases not matched to a gene: 4. The length of the CDR3 is 17 residues. CDR3 DNA: TGTGCCAGCAGCTTAAAAGGACTAGCGGTGAACACCGGGGAGCTGTTTTTT. Translated, it gives CASSLKGLAVNTGELFF. The full variable domain, with the rest looked up from reference TRBV7-6 and TRBJ2-2, is GAGVSQSPRYKVTKRGQDVALRCDPISGHVSLYWYRQALGQGPEFLTYFNYEAQQDKSGLPNDRFSAERPEGSISTLTIQRTEQRDSAMYRCASSLKGLAVNTGELFFGEGSRLTVL.

This rearrangement joins TRBV7-2 to TRBJ1-2; D may be TRBD1 (6 bases). The CDR3 runs 14 residues. Trimming pared 3 bases from V and 4 bases from J, leaving 12 bases between. Germline V gene data show CDR1 as SGHTA and CDR2 as FQGNSA. CDR3 residues: CASSFGGTSYGYTF. Here the CDR3 DNA reads TGTGCCAGCAGCTTTGGAGGGACAAGCTATGGCTACACCTTC.

The V call is TRBV28, the J call TRBJ1-2; no clear D. This CDR3 contains 13 residues. Germline V gene lookup returns CDR1 MDHEN and CDR2 SYDVKM. V was trimmed by 9 bases and J by 7 bases, leaving 18 bases between them. The CDR3 here is CASLPHLSGGYTF. CDR3 nucleotide sequence: TGTGCCAGTTTACCGCATTTGTCGGGTGGCTACACCTTC.

This clone was found a few times. This chain links TRBV6-2 or TRBV6-3 with TRBJ2-3, with a possible D match to TRBD1 (6 bases). Per the germline V gene, CDR1 is MNHEY and CDR2 is SVGEGT. The CDR3 extends over 15 amino acids. The germline V and J ends were trimmed by 6 bases and 2 bases, with 15 bases remaining between them. The CDR3 here is CASSAGQYFTDTQYF. CDR3 in DNA: TGTGCCAGCAGCGCCGGACAGTATTTCACAGATACGCAGTATTTT.

The rearrangement uses TRBV5-4 and TRBJ2-7; TRBD1 aligns across 10 bases. Germline CDR1 SGHNT, CDR2 YYREEE (reference sequence). This CDR3 has 17 amino acids. The ends lost 2 bases at V and 6 bases at J; junction bases unmatched: 14. CDR3 region: CASSLMVQRDRGAEQYF. In DNA form, the CDR3 reads TGTGCCAGCAGCTTAATGGTCCAGAGGGACAGGGGTGCCGAGCAGTACTTC. The full variable domain, in which reference TRBV5-4 and TRBJ2-7 provide the parts outside the CDR3, is ETGVTQSPTHLIKTRGQQVTLRCSSQSGHNTVSWYQQALGQGPQFIFQYYREEENGRGNFPPRFSGLQFPNYSSELNVNALELDDSALYLCASSLMVQRDRGAEQYFGPGTRLTVT.

This clone was picked up one time. This sample includes further DNA sequences coding for the same CDR3. V gene TRBV28 combines with J gene TRBJ2-3; D gene uncertain. CDR1 and CDR2 (germline): MDHEN, SYDVKM. The CDR3 contains 13 residues. Trimming took 5 bases from V and 1 from J, leaving 7 bases between them. The CDR3 region is CASSLLGTDTQYF. In nucleotides, the CDR3 is TGTGCCAGCAGTCTTCTAGGCACAGATACGCAGTATTTT.

This clone was found once. J is TRBJ1-3 and V is TRBV18; no reliable D call. V gave up 8 bases and J gave up 4 bases, with 9 bases separating them. CDR3 size: 12 residues. From germline, CDR1 is KGHSH and CDR2 LQKENI. CDR3 DNA: TGTGCCAGCCAGGCGGCGGGAAACACCATATATTTT. Translated: CASQAAGNTIYF. Supplemented by reference TRBV18 and TRBJ1-3, the full variable domain reads NAGVMQNPRHLVRRRGQEARLRCSPMKGHSHVYWYRQLPEEGLKFMVYLQKENIIDESGMPKERFSAEFPKEGPSILRIQQVVRGDSAAYFCASQAAGNTIYFGEGSWLTVV.

The chain has TRBV23-1 and TRBJ1-1, with D hard to call. TRBV23-1 is filed as an ORF, its function uncertain. The CDR3 length is 18 residues. Trimming stripped 0 bases from V and 0 bases from J, with 17 bases between. CDR3 loop: CASSQSGVDRRLNTEAFF. CDR3 sequence (DNA): TGCGCCAGCAGTCAATCGGGTGTGGATCGACGGCTGAACACTGAAGCTTTCTTT.

The chain combines TRBV2 with TRBJ1-1; 8 nucleotides match TRBD1. The V and J ends lost 3 bases and 12 bases, in that order; junction bases with no gene match: 6. This CDR3 region has 12 residues. Per the germline V gene, CDR1 is SNHLY and CDR2 is FYNNEI. The CDR3 reads CASSDTGGRPFF. CDR3 sequence (DNA): TGTGCCAGCAGTGATACAGGGGGAAGGCCTTTCTTT.

This chain joins TRBV18 and TRBJ2-5; a possible D gene is TRBD2 (6 bases). Germline V lookup: CDR1 KGHSH, CDR2 LQKENI. The CDR3 consists of 14 residues. The V end was cut by 6 bases, the J end by 3 bases, with 14 bases between. CDR3 bases: TGTGCCAGCTCCCGAGTACCGGGAGAAGAGACCCAGTACTTC. Translation: CASSRVPGEETQYF.

This chain joins TRBV24-1 and TRBJ2-7, with D perhaps matching TRBD1 (6 bases). Deletions cut 9 bases from V and 4 bases from J, with 15 bases between. Per the germline V gene, CDR1 is KGHDR and CDR2 is SFDVKD. CDR3 size: 13 residues. CDR3 residues: CATRRTEHYEQYF. The CDR3 DNA reads as TGTGCCACCCGGAGGACAGAACATTACGAGCAGTACTTC.

The rearrangement links TRBV5-4 to TRBJ1-5; the D is unclear. Trimming took 2 bases from V and 7 from J, leaving 10 bases between them. The CDR3 is 13 amino acids. CDR1 is SGHNT, CDR2 YYREEE, per germline (reference sequence). The CDR3: CASSLEVNQPQHF. CDR3 nucleotides: TGTGCCAGCAGCTTAGAGGTTAACCAGCCCCAGCATTTT.

The table lists this clone with a few counts. V is TRBV3-1 (or the pseudogene TRBV3-2) and J is TRBJ2-7, with D possibly matching TRBD2 (6 bases). V lost 3 bases, J lost 2 bases, and 14 bases lay in between. Germline CDR1 LGHDT, CDR2 YNNKEL (reference sequence). This CDR3 region has 15 residues. The CDR3 spells CASSHPGRNPYEQYF. The CDR3 DNA sequence: TGTGCCAGCAGCCATCCTGGGAGGAATCCCTACGAGCAGTACTTC.

The rearrangement joins TRBV5-1 to TRBJ2-3; TRBD2 matches 7 bases. CDR3 length: 18 residues. V shed 4 bases and J 0 bases; nucleotides not matched to a gene: 14. The germline CDR1 and CDR2 sequences are SGHRS and YFSETQ. CDR3 in amino acids: CASSPGLSSGPSTDTQYF. Written as DNA, the CDR3 is TGCGCCAGCAGCCCAGGACTCTCTAGCGGACCTAGCACAGATACGCAGTATTTT.